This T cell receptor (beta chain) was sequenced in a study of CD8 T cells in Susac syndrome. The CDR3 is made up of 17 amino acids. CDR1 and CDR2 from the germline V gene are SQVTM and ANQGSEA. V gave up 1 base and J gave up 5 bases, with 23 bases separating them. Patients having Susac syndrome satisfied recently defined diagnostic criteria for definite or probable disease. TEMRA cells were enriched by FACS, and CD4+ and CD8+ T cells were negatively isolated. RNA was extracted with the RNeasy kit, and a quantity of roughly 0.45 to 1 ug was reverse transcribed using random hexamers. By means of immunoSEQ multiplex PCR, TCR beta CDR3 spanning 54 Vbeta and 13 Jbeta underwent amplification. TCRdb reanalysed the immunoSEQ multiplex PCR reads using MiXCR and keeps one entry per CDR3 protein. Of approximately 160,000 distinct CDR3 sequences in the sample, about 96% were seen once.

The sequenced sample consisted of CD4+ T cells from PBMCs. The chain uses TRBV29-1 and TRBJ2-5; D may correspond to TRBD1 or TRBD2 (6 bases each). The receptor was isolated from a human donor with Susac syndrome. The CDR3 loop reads CSVEGLIGWGAGETQYF. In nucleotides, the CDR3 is TGCAGCGTTGAAGGCCTTATTGGATGGGGGGCAGGGGAGACCCAGTACTTC.